These 30 T cell receptor beta chains were sequenced from one sample in a study of blood T cell repertoires in COVID-19. Sequenced by immunoSEQ multiplex PCR; TCRdb stores in-frame clones only, minus some. The sample contains roughly 94,000 clones, 70% to 85% of which appear only once. The sample consisted of peripheral blood. The source of these receptors is a man aged 60 to 75 with acute or convalescent COVID-19.

The chain employs TRBV6-6 and TRBJ1-3; 10 nucleotides match TRBD1. This CDR3 contains 15 residues. Germline values: CDR1 MNHNY, CDR2 SVGAGI (reference sequence). With 5 bases clipped from V and 4 bases from J, the junction kept 5 bases outside the gene matches. The CDR3 here is CASSDRGLWGNTIYF. DNA for the CDR3: TGTGCCAGCAGTGACAGGGGGCTCTGGGGAAACACCATATATTTT.

This clone has a single count. The CDR3, as DNA: TGTGCCAGCAGCTTGGCAGGACTACAAGAGACCCAGTACTTC. It codes for CASSLAGLQETQYF. The V and J genes are TRBV5-6 and TRBJ2-5, with a tentative D call TRBD2 (6 bases). V lost 0 bases and J 2 bases, leaving 8 bases between the germline ends. The germline V gene encodes CDR1 SGHDT and CDR2 YYEEEE. CDR3 length: 14 residues.

The chain recombines TRBV7-2 with TRBJ1-5; 9 bases agree with TRBD1. Germline CDR1 is SGHTA and CDR2 is FQGNSA. This CDR3 contains 18 residues. V lost 5 bases and J lost 5; bases outside the gene matches: 16. The CDR3 nucleotides are TGTGCCAGCAGCCCGGGACAGGGAGAAAACACGCTAGATCAGCCCCAGCATTTT. Residues: CASSPGQGENTLDQPQHF.

The rearrangement uses TRBV19 and TRBJ2-1, with 14 bases fitting TRBD2. The CDR3 consists of 18 residues. V trimming: 8 bases; J trimming: 0 bases; junction bases outside the gene matches: 9. The germline V gene has CDR1 LNHDA and CDR2 SQIVND (reference sequence). Here the CDR3 reads CASSGLAGGQGSYNEQFF. The CDR3 DNA reads as TGTGCCAGTTCTGGACTAGCGGGGGGCCAGGGCTCCTACAATGAGCAGTTCTTC.

This clone was counted a few times. The DNA of the CDR3 is TGCGCCAGCAGCCAAGACAGGACAGGGCCCTACGAGCAGTACTTC. Encoded protein: CASSQDRTGPYEQYF. The gene calls are TRBV4-3 and TRBJ2-7; 8 bases match TRBD1. The CDR3 length is 15 residues. Germline V lookup: CDR1 LGHNA, CDR2 YSLEER. J gave up 2 bases and V 0 bases, and 3 bases lay outside the gene matches.

This clone was seen a handful of times. The gene calls are TRBV4-3 and TRBJ2-7; TRBD1 is a possible D gene (5 bases). Germline V gene sequence: CDR1 LGHNA, CDR2 YSLEER. The CDR3 sequence is 13 residues long. Deletions cut 3 bases from V and 3 bases from J, with 9 bases between. CDR3 sequence reads: CASSHAQGYEQYF. Here the CDR3 DNA reads TGCGCCAGCAGCCATGCGCAGGGCTACGAGCAGTACTTC.

The gene calls are TRBV16 and TRBJ1-6; D is ambiguous. Germline CDR1 KGHSY, CDR2 FQNENV. CDR3 size: 14 residues. V shed 2 bases and J shed 7 bases, with 9 bases lying between them. CDR3 loop: CASSQGPGNSPLHF. Written as DNA, the CDR3 is TGTGCCAGCAGCCAAGGGCCGGGGAATTCACCCCTCCACTTT.

V and J are TRBV5-1 and TRBJ2-5; 9 bases align to TRBD1. Trimming took 7 bases from V and 4 from J; bases not matched to a gene: 14. CDR3 length: 16 residues. The germline gives CDR1 SGHRS, CDR2 YFSETQ. The CDR3 DNA sequence: TGCGCCAGCCGACTTCGAGGGCGGGACAGGGTAGAGACCCAGTACTTC. This translates into CASRLRGRDRVETQYF.

The CDR3 nucleotides are TGTGCCAGCAGCTTAAGCTCAGCGAATGAGCAGTTCTTC. Translation: CASSLSSANEQFF. The chain carries TRBV7-3 and TRBJ2-1, with D hard to call. This CDR3 has 13 residues. Germline V gene sequence: CDR1 SGHTA, CDR2 FQGTGA. V lost 1 base and J 7 bases, leaving 8 bases between the germline ends.

The chain uses TRBV7-2 and TRBJ1-4; 9 positions match TRBD1. The germline CDR1 and CDR2 sequences are SGHTA and FQGNSA. There are 15 residues in the CDR3. The trim removed 4 bases at V and 5 bases at J, leaving 5 bases unmatched. The CDR3 bases are TGTGCCAGCAGCTCGCGACAGGGGGGAAATGAAAAACTGTTTTTT. This translates into CASSSRQGGNEKLFF.

This clone was found a few times. The V and J genes are TRBV2 and TRBJ1-1; possibly TRBD1 for D (6 bases). The CDR3 sequence is 12 residues long. With 10 bases removed from V and 2 bases from J, the gap between germline ends came to 11 bases. Germline V gene lookup returns CDR1 SNHLY and CDR2 FYNNEI. CDR3 nucleotide sequence: TGTGCCACCCAAGGGGGTAACACTGAAGCTTTCTTT. The encoded protein is CATQGGNTEAFF. The whole variable domain, filled in from reference TRBV2 and TRBJ1-1, reads EPEVTQTPSHQVTQMGQEVILRCVPISNHLYFYWYRQILGQKVEFLVSFYNNEISEKSEIFDDQFSVERPDGSNFTLKIRSTKLEDSAMYFCATQGGNTEAFFGQGTRLTVV.

This chain uses TRBV10-3 with TRBJ2-2; 11 bases map to TRBD2. The CDR3 runs to 19 residues. The trim removed 2 bases at V and 0 bases at J, leaving 8 bases unmatched. Looked up from germline, CDR1 is ENHRY and CDR2 is SYGVKD. CDR3 region: CAISETRTSGPPNTGELFF. The CDR3 bases are TGTGCCATCAGTGAGACAAGGACTAGCGGGCCACCGAACACCGGGGAGCTGTTTTTT.

This chain uses TRBV3-1 (or the pseudogene TRBV3-2) with TRBJ1-1; a possible D gene is TRBD1 (5 bases). The CDR3 sequence is 13 residues long. Trimming removed 7 bases at V and 8 bases at J, with 17 bases between. Germline loops: CDR1 LGHDT, CDR2 YNNKEL (reference sequence). CDR3 region: CASTRQSLGEAFF. DNA of the CDR3: TGTGCCAGCACCCGACAGTCCCTGGGGGAAGCTTTCTTT.

The J gene is TRBJ1-4, the V gene TRBV6-5; TRBD1 might be the D (6 bases). CDR1 and CDR2 from the germline V gene are MNHEY and SVGAGI. The CDR3 has 15 amino acids. Trimming took off 6 bases at V and 4 bases at J, with 15 bases between the two ends. For the CDR3, the DNA is TGTGCCAGCAGCCTCACCAAACAGGGTAATGAAAAACTGTTTTTT. Translation gives CASSLTKQGNEKLFF.

This clone was seen only once. The chain carries TRBV6-6 and TRBJ2-5; 7 bases are shared with TRBD1. The V and J ends lost 2 bases and 5 bases, in that order; junction bases with no gene match: 11. Germline V lookup: CDR1 MNHNY, CDR2 SVGAGI (reference sequence). The CDR3 loop spans 16 amino acids. The CDR3 loop is CASSYLEGARGETQYF. The CDR3, as DNA: TGTGCCAGCAGTTACCTCGAGGGGGCGCGCGGGGAGACCCAGTACTTC.

The CDR3 sequence: CASSVDLTGAFNSPLHF. In DNA, the CDR3 is TGCGCCAGCAGTGTAGACCTAACAGGTGCTTTTAATTCACCCCTCCACTTT. The J gene is TRBJ1-6, the V gene TRBV10-2; maybe TRBD1 (5 bases). There are 17 residues in the CDR3. Trimming took 4 bases from V and 6 from J, leaving 19 bases between them. Germline loops: CDR1 WSHSY, CDR2 SAAADI.

The chain links TRBV5-1 to TRBJ2-1; 10 nucleotides align to TRBD1. J was trimmed by 2 bases and V by 4 bases; bases with no gene match: 6. The CDR3 runs to 16 residues. Germline V CDR1 and CDR2: SGHRS, YFSETQ. The CDR3, as DNA: TGCGCCAGCAGCACCGGGACAGGGGTCCCCTACAATGAGCAGTTCTTC. Residues: CASSTGTGVPYNEQFF.

V usage is TRBV28 and J usage is TRBJ1-2; 8 bases fit TRBD1. The V gene end was trimmed by 6 bases and the J gene end by 2 bases; junction bases not matched to a gene: 2. CDR1 is MDHEN, CDR2 SYDVKM, per germline. This CDR3 contains 13 residues. In nucleotides, the CDR3 is TGTGCCAGCAGCTGGGACAGGAACTATGGCTACACCTTC. Its protein product is CASSWDRNYGYTF.

The chain employs TRBV3-1 (or the pseudogene TRBV3-2) and TRBJ2-1; TRBD2 matches at 7 bases. Germline CDR1 LGHDT, CDR2 YNNKEL (reference sequence). Trimming took 4 bases from V and 9 from J; bases not matched to a gene: 12. The CDR3 sequence is 15 residues long. Here the CDR3 DNA reads TGTGCCAGCAGCCGAGGACTAGAGCGTTTTGGTGAGCAGTTCTTC. This encodes CASSRGLERFGEQFF.

The rearrangement links TRBV6-1 to TRBJ2-5; 12 nucleotides match TRBD2. Trimming at V came to 4 bases and at J to 5 bases, leaving 20 bases not matched to a gene. Germline assignment: CDR1 MNHNS and CDR2 SASEGT. The CDR3 is made up of 20 amino acids. The DNA of the CDR3 is TGTGCCAGCAGTGTCTCAACCCCACTAGCGGGGGGACGGCGCACGGAGACCCAGTACTTC. This codes for CASSVSTPLAGGRRTETQYF.

This chain uses TRBV5-1 with TRBJ2-1; 9 bases agree with TRBD1. CDR1 SGHRS and CDR2 YFSETQ come from the germline V gene. After removal of 1 base from V and 6 bases from J, the junction contained 14 bases not matched to a gene. This CDR3 comprises 18 residues. CDR3 sequence: CASSLRLGGTGGFNEQFF. The CDR3 coding sequence is TGCGCCAGCAGCTTGAGGTTAGGCGGAACAGGGGGCTTCAATGAGCAGTTCTTC.

V and J are TRBV6-6 and TRBJ1-1; possibly TRBD1 for D (6 bases). This CDR3 has 14 amino acids. V dropped 2 bases and J dropped 2 bases, with 9 bases sitting between them. In germline, CDR1 is MNHNY, CDR2 SVGAGI (reference sequence). CDR3 protein: CASSYNRVNTEAFF. In DNA, the CDR3 is TGTGCCAGCAGTTACAACAGGGTCAACACTGAAGCTTTCTTT.

This clone was seen a single time. The CDR3, as DNA: TGTGCCAGCAACGCAGGGCTCCTGAACACTGAAGCTTTCTTT. Translation: CASNAGLLNTEAFF. The chain links TRBV2 to TRBJ1-1; a weak D match, TRBD1 (5 bases). Germline CDR1 and CDR2: SNHLY and FYNNEI. The ends were cut back, 7 bases at V and 0 bases at J, with 12 bases in the middle. This CDR3 region has 14 residues.

The chain employs TRBV30 and TRBJ1-2; D might be TRBD1 (6 bases). V lost 2 bases to trimming and J lost 6 bases, with 13 bases between them. CDR3 length: 13 residues. Germline CDR1 reads GTSNPN; CDR2 reads SVGIG (reference sequence). The CDR3 loop is CAWSPGTNNGYTF. As DNA, the CDR3 is TGTGCCTGGAGTCCAGGGACAAATAATGGCTACACCTTC. The whole variable domain, filled in from reference TRBV30 and TRBJ1-2, reads SQTIHQWPATLVQPVGSPLSLECTVEGTSNPNLYWYRQAAGRGLQLLFYSVGIGQISSEVPQNLSASRPQDRQFILSSKKLLLSDSGFYLCAWSPGTNNGYTFGSGTRLTVV.

The genes are TRBV9 and TRBJ2-7, with TRBD1 matching 9 bases. Germline-derived CDR1 and CDR2 are SGDLS and YYNGEE. Trimming cost V 9 bases and J 2 bases; bases outside gene matches: 24. CDR3 size: 19 residues. The CDR3 here is CATRYQDRGPYPLTYEQYV. The DNA for the CDR3 is TGTGCCACCCGATACCAGGACAGGGGACCTTACCCTCTGACCTACGAGCAGTACGTC.

The table lists this clone with a few counts. The V and J genes are TRBV7-6 and TRBJ2-1; TRBD2 agrees at 7 bases. The CDR3 spans 14 residues. Germline trimming cut 0 bases from V and 8 bases from J; bases unmatched to any gene: 4. Germline-derived CDR1 and CDR2 are SGHVS and FNYEAQ. For the CDR3, the DNA is TGTGCCAGCAGCTTAGCGCTGGGAGGGGATGAGCAGTTCTTC. Residues: CASSLALGGDEQFF.

A word on this clone: The same CDR3 can be traced to other DNA sequences in this sample. The V gene is TRBV6-5, the J gene TRBJ1-3; tentative D call: TRBD1 (5 bases). CDR3 length: 15 residues. V gave up 4 bases and J gave up 0 bases, with 10 bases separating them. Germline CDR1 is MNHEY and CDR2 is SVGAGI. CDR3 bases: TGTGCCAGCAGTTCCCAGACAGCCTCTGGAAACACCATATATTTT. Protein sequence: CASSSQTASGNTIYF.

The rearrangement uses TRBV15 and TRBJ1-5; 7 nucleotides line up with TRBD1. The V and J ends lost 3 bases and 1 base, in that order; junction bases with no gene match: 9. CDR3 length: 17 amino acids. Germline CDR1 is LNHNV and CDR2 is YYDKDF (reference sequence). The CDR3 DNA reads TGTGCCACCAGCAGCAACCAGGGACAGCTGAGCAATCAGCCCCAGCATTTT. It encodes CATSSNQGQLSNQPQHF.

J is TRBJ1-2 and V is TRBV29-1, with 8 bases matching TRBD1. This CDR3 has 14 amino acids. The V and J ends lost 3 bases and 4 bases, in that order; junction bases with no gene match: 7. Germline assignment: CDR1 SQVTM and CDR2 ANQGSEA. CDR3 sequence: CSVDKTGGSYGYTF. The CDR3 DNA is TGCAGCGTTGACAAAACAGGGGGATCCTATGGCTACACCTTC.

This clone was detected a few times. The rearrangement joins TRBV7-2 to TRBJ2-3; 9 positions agree with TRBD1. J gave up 1 base and V 4 bases, and 3 bases lay outside the gene matches. Germline V gene sequence: CDR1 SGHTA, CDR2 FQGNSA. The CDR3 spans 15 residues. The CDR3 region has the DNA TGTGCCAGCAGCTCATGGGACAGGGGCACAGATACGCAGTATTTT. Protein: CASSSWDRGTDTQYF.